The clone carrying this T cell receptor (beta chain) was seen ten or more times. Its antigen is undetermined. Those donating, healthy Caucasian individuals from Russia, were aged roughly 6 to 90. A minimum of 7 million PBMCs was isolated per sample. These data originate in a study of blood T cells in healthy people across ages. Notes on the study in general: Investigators treated diversity estimates from one million T cells as underestimates.

It was with a sample-barcoded 5' primer and a J-beta primer mix that a second PCR of about 6 to 12 cycles was run. TCRdb processed the 5' RACE reads anew with MiXCR; each CDR3 protein has one entry. The sample includes 650,000 to 1,000,000 distinct CDR3 sequences, around 36% seen only once; the top ten take 10% to 15%. This clonotype was obtained from a man younger than 30 in good health. The sample taken for sequencing was blood.

Written as DNA, the CDR3 is TGTGCCAGCAGAGCGAACACTGAAGCTTTCTTT. Its translation is CASRANTEAFF. This chain joins TRBV27 and TRBJ1-1; D is uncertain. The germline gives CDR1 MNHEY, CDR2 SMNVEV (reference sequence). The CDR3 covers 11 residues. V was trimmed by 6 bases and J by 1 base, leaving 3 bases between them.